Below are 5 T cell receptor beta chains sequenced from a single sample in a study of cytomegalovirus exposure and HLA in healthy donors. PCR employed 60 Vbeta and 13 Jbeta primers. Assay: immunoSEQ multiplex PCR; the TCRdb copy retains only in-frame clones and omits some. The sample yields approximately 150,000 clones, about 74% seen once. The specimen sequenced was PBMCs. The receptor set was obtained from a male donor in good health and CMV-seronegative.

The chain combines TRBV19 with TRBJ1-2, with 9 bases matching TRBD1. Germline V lookup: CDR1 LNHDA, CDR2 SQIVND (reference sequence). There are 14 residues in the CDR3. Trimming took 8 bases from V and 2 from J; bases not matched to a gene: 6. The CDR3 DNA reads as TGTGCCAGTTGGGGACAGGGAAGAAACTATGGCTACACCTTC. Amino acid sequence: CASWGQGRNYGYTF. Based on the CDR3 plus reference TRBV19 and TRBJ1-2, the full variable domain is DGGITQSPKYLFRKEGQNVTLSCEQNLNHDAMYWYRQDPGQGLRLIYYSQIVNDFQKGDIAEGYSVSREKKESFPLTVTSAQKNPTAFYLCASWGQGRNYGYTFGSGTRLTVV.

The chain is built from TRBV19 and TRBJ1-1, with D possibly TRBD1 on 5 matching bases. There are 15 residues in the CDR3. Deletions cut 4 bases from V and 6 bases from J, with 18 bases between. CDR1 LNHDA and CDR2 SQIVND come from the germline V gene (reference sequence). CDR3 residues: CASSSAGVSGAEAFF. CDR3 DNA sequence: TGTGCCAGTAGTAGTGCCGGGGTCTCGGGGGCTGAAGCTTTCTTT. Looking up the rest from reference TRBV19 and TRBJ1-1 gives the full variable domain: DGGITQSPKYLFRKEGQNVTLSCEQNLNHDAMYWYRQDPGQGLRLIYYSQIVNDFQKGDIAEGYSVSREKKESFPLTVTSAQKNPTAFYLCASSSAGVSGAEAFFGQGTRLTVV.

This sequence joins TRBV11-2 and TRBJ1-2, with TRBD1 as a possible D gene (6 bases). The germline V gene encodes CDR1 SGHAT and CDR2 FQNNGV. Trimming removed 4 bases at V and 5 bases at J, with 14 bases between. The CDR3 covers 14 residues. The DNA for the CDR3 is TGTGCCAGCAGCTCCGAGGGGGAGGGATATGGCTACACCTTC. Its protein product is CASSSEGEGYGYTF.

This rearrangement joins TRBV11-2 to TRBJ2-5; no reliable D call. Between the trimmed V and J ends, which lost 1 base and 2 bases, there was a span of 11 bases. The CDR3 is 15 amino acids. The germline V gene encodes CDR1 SGHAT and CDR2 FQNNGV. CDR3 sequence: CASSLVGGVQETQYF. As DNA, the CDR3 is TGTGCCAGCAGCTTAGTAGGCGGAGTTCAAGAGACCCAGTACTTC.

The rearrangement uses TRBV14 and TRBJ2-7; D not resolved. The V end was cut by 0 bases, the J end by 4 bases, with 10 bases between. CDR3 length: 14 residues. The germline V gene has CDR1 SGHDN and CDR2 FVKESK. The CDR3 region is CASSQDGYSYEQYF. The CDR3, as DNA: TGTGCCAGCAGCCAAGACGGGTACTCTTACGAGCAGTACTTC.